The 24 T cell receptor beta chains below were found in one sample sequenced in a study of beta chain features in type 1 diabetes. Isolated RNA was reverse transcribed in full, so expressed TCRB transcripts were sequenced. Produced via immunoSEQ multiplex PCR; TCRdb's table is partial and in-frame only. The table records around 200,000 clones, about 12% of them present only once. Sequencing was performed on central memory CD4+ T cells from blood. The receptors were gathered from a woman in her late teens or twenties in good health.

CDR3: CASKWGAASGSGDEQFF. In DNA, the CDR3 is TGTGCCAGCAAGTGGGGGGCGGCTAGCGGGAGTGGCGATGAGCAGTTCTTC. The rearrangement joins TRBV7-8 to TRBJ2-1; TRBD2 aligns across 10 bases. V lost 7 bases to trimming and J lost 8 bases; unmatched junction nucleotides: 17. The length of the CDR3 is 17 residues. Germline V CDR1 and CDR2: SGHVS, FQNEAQ.

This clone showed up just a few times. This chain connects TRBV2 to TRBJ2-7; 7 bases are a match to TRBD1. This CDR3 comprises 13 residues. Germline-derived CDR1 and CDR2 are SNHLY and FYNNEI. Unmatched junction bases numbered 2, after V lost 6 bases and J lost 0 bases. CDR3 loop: CASRGDSSYEQYF. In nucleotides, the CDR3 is TGTGCCAGCAGGGGGGACAGCTCCTACGAGCAGTACTTC.

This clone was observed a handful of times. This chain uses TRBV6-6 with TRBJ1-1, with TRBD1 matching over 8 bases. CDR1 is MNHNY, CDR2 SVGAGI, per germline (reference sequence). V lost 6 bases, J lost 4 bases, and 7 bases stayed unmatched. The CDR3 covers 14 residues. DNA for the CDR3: TGTGCCAGCAGAAGAGACAGGGGAAGCACTGAAGCTTTCTTT. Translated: CASRRDRGSTEAFF.

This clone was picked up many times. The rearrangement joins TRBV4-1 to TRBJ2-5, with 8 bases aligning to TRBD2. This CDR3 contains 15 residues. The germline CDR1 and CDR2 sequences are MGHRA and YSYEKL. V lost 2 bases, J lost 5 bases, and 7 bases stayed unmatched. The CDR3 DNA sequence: TGCGCCAGCAGCCAATCACTAGCGGTAGGGGAGACCCAGTACTTC. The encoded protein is CASSQSLAVGETQYF.

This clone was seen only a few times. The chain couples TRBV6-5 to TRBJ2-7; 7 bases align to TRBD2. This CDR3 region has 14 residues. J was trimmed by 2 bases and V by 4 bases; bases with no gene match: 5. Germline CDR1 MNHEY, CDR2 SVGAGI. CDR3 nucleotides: TGTGCCAGCAGTTCGGGCGGGAGTCCCTACGAGCAGTACTTC. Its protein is CASSSGGSPYEQYF.

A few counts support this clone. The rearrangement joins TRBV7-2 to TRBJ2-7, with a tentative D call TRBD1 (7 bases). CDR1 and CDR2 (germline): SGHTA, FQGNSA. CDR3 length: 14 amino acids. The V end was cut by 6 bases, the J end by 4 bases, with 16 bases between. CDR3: CASRLRGESYEQYF. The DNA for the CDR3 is TGTGCCAGCAGGCTCAGGGGGGAGTCGTACGAGCAGTACTTC. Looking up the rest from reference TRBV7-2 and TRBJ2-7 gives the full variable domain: GAGVSQSPSNKVTEKGKDVELRCDPISGHTALYWYRQSLGQGLEFLIYFQGNSAPDKSGLPSDRFSAERTGGSVSTLTIQRTQQEDSAVYLCASRLRGESYEQYFGPGTRLTVT.

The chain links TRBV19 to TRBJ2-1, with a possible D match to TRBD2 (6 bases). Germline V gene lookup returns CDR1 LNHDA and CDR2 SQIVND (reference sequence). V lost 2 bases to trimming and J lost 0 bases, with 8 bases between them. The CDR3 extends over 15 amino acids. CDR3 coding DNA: TGTGCCAGTAGTATACAGGGACTCTCCTACAATGAGCAGTTCTTC. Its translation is CASSIQGLSYNEQFF.

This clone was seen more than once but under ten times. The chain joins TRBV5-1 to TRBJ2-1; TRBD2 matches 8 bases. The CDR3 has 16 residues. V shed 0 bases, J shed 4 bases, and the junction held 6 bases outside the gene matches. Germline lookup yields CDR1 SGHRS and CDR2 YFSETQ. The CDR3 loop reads CASSLGGGRPYNEQFF. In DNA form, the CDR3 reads TGCGCCAGCAGCTTGGGGGGCGGGAGGCCTTACAATGAGCAGTTCTTC.

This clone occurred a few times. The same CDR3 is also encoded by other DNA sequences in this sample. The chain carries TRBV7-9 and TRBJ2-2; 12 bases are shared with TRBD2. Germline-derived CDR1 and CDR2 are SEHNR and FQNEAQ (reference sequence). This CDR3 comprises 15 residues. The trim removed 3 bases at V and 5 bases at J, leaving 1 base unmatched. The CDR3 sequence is CASSFGTSGTGELFF. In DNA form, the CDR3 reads TGTGCCAGCAGCTTCGGGACTAGCGGGACCGGGGAGCTGTTTTTT.

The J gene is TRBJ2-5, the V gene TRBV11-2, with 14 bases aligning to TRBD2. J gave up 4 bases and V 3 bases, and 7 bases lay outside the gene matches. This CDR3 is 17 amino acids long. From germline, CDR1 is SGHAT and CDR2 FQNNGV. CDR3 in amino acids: CASSLTSGRGVAETQYF. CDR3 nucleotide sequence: TGTGCCAGCAGCTTGACTAGCGGGAGGGGAGTGGCAGAGACCCAGTACTTC.

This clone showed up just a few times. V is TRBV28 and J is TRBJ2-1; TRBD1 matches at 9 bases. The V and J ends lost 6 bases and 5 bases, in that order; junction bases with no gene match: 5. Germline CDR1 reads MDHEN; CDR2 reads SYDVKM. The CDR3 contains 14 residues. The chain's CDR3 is CASSGTGWDNEQFF. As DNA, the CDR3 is TGTGCCAGCAGCGGGACAGGGTGGGACAATGAGCAGTTCTTC.

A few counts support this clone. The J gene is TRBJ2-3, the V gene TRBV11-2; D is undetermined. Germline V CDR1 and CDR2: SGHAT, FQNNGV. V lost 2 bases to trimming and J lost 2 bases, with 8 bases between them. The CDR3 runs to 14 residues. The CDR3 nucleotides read TGTGCCAGCAGCTTATACAGATACACAGATACGCAGTATTTT. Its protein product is CASSLYRYTDTQYF.

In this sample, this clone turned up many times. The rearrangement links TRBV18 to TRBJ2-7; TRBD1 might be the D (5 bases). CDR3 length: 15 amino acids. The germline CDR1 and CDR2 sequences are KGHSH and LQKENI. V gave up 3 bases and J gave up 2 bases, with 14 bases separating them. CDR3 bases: TGTGCCAGCTCACCTATTAAGACAGAAGCCTACGAGCAGTACTTC. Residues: CASSPIKTEAYEQYF.

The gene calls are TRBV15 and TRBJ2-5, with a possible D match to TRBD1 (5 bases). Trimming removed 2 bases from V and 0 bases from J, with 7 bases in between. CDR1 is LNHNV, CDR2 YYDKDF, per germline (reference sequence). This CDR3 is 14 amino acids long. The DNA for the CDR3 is TGTGCCACCAGCAGACAGGGTTACCAAGAGACCCAGTACTTC. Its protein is CATSRQGYQETQYF. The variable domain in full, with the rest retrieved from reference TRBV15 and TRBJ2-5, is DAMVIQNPRYQVTQFGKPVTLSCSQTLNHNVMYWYQQKSSQAPKLLFHYYDKDFNNEADTPDNFQSRRPNTSFCFLDIRSPGLGDTAMYLCATSRQGYQETQYFGPGTRLLVL.

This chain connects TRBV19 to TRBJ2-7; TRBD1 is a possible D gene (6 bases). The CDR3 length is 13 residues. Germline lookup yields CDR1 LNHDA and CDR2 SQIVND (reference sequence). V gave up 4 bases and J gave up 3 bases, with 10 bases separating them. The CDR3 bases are TGTGCCAGTAGTAAGGGGGATCTCTACGAGCAGTACTTC. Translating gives CASSKGDLYEQYF.

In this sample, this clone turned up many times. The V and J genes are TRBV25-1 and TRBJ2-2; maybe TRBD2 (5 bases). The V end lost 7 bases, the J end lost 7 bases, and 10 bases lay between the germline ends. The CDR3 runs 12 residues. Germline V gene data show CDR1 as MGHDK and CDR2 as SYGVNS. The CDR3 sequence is CASTFGNGELFF. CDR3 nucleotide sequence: TGTGCCAGCACCTTCGGGAACGGGGAGCTGTTTTTT.

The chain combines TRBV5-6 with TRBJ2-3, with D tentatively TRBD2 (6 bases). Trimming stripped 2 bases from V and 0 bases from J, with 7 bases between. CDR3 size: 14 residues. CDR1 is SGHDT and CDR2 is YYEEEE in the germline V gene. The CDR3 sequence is CASSLGTSTDTQYF. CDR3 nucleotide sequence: TGTGCCAGCAGCTTAGGGACTAGCACAGATACGCAGTATTTT.

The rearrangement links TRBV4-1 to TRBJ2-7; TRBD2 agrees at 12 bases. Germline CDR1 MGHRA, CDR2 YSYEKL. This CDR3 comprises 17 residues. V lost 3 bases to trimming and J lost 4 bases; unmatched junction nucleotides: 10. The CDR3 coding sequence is TGCGCCAGCAGCCACATTGAGACTAGCGGGAGTAATTACGAGCAGTACTTC. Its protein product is CASSHIETSGSNYEQYF.

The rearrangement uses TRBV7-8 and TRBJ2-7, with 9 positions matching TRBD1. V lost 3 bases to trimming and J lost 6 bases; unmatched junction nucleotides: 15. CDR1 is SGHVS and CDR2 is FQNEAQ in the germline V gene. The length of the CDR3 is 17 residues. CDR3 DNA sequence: TGTGCCAGCAGCTTGGATTATGCCGGGACAGGGAGAGGCGAGCAGTACTTC. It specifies CASSLDYAGTGRGEQYF.

CDR3 coding DNA: TGTGCCAGCAGCGTAGAGGGAGCGGGAGAGGGCTACACCTTC. It is translated as CASSVEGAGEGYTF. The rearrangement links TRBV9 to TRBJ1-2, with D unclear. This CDR3 has 14 amino acids. Per germline, CDR1 SGDLS and CDR2 YYNGEE. V was clipped by 0 bases and J by 8 bases, with 14 bases between them.

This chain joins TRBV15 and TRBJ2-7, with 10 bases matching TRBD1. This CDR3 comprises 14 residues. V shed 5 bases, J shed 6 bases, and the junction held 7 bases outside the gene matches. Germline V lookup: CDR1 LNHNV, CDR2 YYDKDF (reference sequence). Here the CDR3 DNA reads TGTGCCACCAGCCGGTGGGACAGGGGAAGCGAGCAGTACTTC. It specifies CATSRWDRGSEQYF.

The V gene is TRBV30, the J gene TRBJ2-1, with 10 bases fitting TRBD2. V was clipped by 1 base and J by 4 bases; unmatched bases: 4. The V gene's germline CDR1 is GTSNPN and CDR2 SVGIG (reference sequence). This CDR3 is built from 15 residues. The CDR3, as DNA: TGTGCCTGGAGTGGGGCTAGCGGGAGATACAATGAGCAGTTCTTC. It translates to CAWSGASGRYNEQFF.

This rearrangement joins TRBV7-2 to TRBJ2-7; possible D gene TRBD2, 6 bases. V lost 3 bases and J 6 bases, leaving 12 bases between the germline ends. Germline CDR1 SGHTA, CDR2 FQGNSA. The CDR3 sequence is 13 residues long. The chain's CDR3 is CASSFTSTGEQYF. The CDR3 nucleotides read TGTGCCAGCAGCTTCACTAGCACGGGCGAGCAGTACTTC.

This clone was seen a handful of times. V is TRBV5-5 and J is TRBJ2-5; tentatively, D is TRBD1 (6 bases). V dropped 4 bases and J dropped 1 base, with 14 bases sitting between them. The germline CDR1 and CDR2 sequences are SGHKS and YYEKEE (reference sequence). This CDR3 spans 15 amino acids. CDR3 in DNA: TGTGCCAGCAGCCGTGATGGACAGCGCCAAGAGACCCAGTACTTC. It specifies CASSRDGQRQETQYF.